This T cell receptor (beta chain) comes out of a study of control samples from healthy donors and cancer patients. The CDR3 covers 11 residues. CDR1 is KGHSH, CDR2 LQKENI, per germline. V dropped 2 bases and J dropped 5 bases, with 3 bases sitting between them. Assay: immunoSEQ multiplex PCR; the TCRdb copy retains only in-frame clones and omits some. The sample contains tens of thousands of clones, around 92% of which appear only once. The chain combines TRBV18 with TRBJ1-1; D is undetermined. The sequenced material came from blood. This TCR was sampled from a man over 45 in good health. Here the CDR3 DNA reads TGTGCCAGCTCACCAGGGACTGAAGCTTTCTTT. Its translation: CASSPGTEAFF.